This TCR beta chain was sequenced in a study of blood T cells in healthy people across ages. Trimming took 0 bases from V and 6 from J, leaving 14 bases between them. Germline CDR1 and CDR2: ENHRY and SYGVKD. The CDR3 has 15 residues. Next came a second PCR, run for roughly 6 to 11 cycles, which used a sample-barcoded 5' primer along with a J-beta primer mix. No fewer than 2.5 million CDR3-containing paired-end reads came from each sample. TCRdb independently ran MiXCR on the 5' RACE reads; one entry per CDR3 protein. The sample has about 1.8 million distinct CDR3 sequences, around half seen once. They isolated at least 6 million PBMCs from each sample.

This TCR was sampled from a woman in her thirties or forties in good health. What was sequenced was blood. This chain connects TRBV10-3 to TRBJ1-1, with D unresolved. This chain's CDR3 is CAISESWAEEAEAFF. The CDR3, as DNA: TGTGCCATCAGTGAGTCTTGGGCCGAGGAGGCTGAAGCTTTCTTT.